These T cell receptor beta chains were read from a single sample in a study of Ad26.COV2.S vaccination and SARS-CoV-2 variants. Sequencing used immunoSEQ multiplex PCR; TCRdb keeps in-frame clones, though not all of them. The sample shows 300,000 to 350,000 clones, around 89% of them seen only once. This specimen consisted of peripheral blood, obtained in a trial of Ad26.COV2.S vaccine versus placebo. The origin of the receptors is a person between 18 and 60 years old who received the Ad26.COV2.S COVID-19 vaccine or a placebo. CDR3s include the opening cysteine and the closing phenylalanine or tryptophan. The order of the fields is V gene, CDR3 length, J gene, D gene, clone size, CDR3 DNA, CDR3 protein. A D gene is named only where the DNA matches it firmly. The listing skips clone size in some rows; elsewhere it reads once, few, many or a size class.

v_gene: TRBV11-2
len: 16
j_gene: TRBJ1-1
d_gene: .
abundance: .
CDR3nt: TGTGCCAGCAGCTTAGATGGTAGGCGGCCGAACACTGAAGCTTTCTTT
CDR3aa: CASSLDGRRPNTEAFF

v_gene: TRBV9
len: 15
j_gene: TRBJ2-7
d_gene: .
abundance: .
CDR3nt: TGTGCCAGCAGTGGAGGGACTGGGAGCTCCTACGAGCAGTACTTC
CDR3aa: CASSGGTGSSYEQYF

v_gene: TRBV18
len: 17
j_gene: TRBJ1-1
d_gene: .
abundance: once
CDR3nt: TGTGCCAGCTCACCGGCCCTAACGGCCTACTGGAACACTGAAGCTTTCTTT
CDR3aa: CASSPALTAYWNTEAFF

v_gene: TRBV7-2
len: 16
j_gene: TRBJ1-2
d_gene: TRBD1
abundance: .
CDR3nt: TGTGCCAGCAGCCATGGGACAGGGCCTCCTTACTATGGCTACACCTTC
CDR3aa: CASSHGTGPPYYGYTF

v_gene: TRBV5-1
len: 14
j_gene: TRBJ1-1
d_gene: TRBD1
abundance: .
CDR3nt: TGCGCCAGCAGCCAGACAGGGGGTCTCACTGAAGCTTTCTTT
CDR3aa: CASSQTGGLTEAFF

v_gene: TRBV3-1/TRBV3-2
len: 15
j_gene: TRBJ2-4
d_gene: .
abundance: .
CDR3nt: TGTGCCAGCAGCCAAGCCGGCTACACTAAAAACATTCAGTACTTC
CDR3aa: CASSQAGYTKNIQYF

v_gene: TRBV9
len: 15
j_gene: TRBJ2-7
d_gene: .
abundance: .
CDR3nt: TGTGCCAGCAGCGTAGCTTACCATTCCTCCTACGAGCAGTACTTC
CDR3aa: CASSVAYHSSYEQYF

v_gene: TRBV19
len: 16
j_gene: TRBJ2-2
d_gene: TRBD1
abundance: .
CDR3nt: TGTGCCAGTAGTATACGGCAGGGGGAGTTCACCGGGGAGCTGTTTTTT
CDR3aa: CASSIRQGEFTGELFF

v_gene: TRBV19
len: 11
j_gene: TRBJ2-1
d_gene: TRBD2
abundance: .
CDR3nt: TGTGCCAGTGGGGGGGTAGCCGAGCAGTTCTTC
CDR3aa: CASGGVAEQFF

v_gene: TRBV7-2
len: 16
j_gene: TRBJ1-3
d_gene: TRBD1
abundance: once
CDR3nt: TGTGCCAGCAGCTTTACCGGACAGGGAGGCGGAAACACCATATATTTT
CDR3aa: CASSFTGQGGGNTIYF

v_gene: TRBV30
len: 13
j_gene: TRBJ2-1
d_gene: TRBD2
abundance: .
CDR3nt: TGTGCCTGGAGTTGGCTAGCGGGAGTTGAGCAGTTCTTC
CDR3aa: CAWSWLAGVEQFF

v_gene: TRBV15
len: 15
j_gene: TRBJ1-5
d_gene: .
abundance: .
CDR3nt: TGTGCCACCAGCAGGGCAGGGGTGGGCAATCAGCCCCAGCATTTT
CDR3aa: CATSRAGVGNQPQHF

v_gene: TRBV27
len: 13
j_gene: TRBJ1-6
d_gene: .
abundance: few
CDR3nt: TGTGCCAGCAGTTTAGAAGGGGATTCACCCCTCCACTTT
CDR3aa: CASSLEGDSPLHF

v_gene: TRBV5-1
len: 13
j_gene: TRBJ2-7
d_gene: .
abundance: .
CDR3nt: TGCGCCAGCAGGGAGTTCGGGTCCTACGAGCAGTACTTC
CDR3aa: CASREFGSYEQYF

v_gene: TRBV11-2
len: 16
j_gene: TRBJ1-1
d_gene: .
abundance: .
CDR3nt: TGTGCCAGCAGCTTAGATCAGGCAGGCTGGAACACTGAAGCTTTCTTT
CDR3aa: CASSLDQAGWNTEAFF

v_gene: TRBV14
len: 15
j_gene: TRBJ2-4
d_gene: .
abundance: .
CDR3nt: TGTGCCAGCAGCCAGGGGGCCTGGGGCAAAAACATTCAGTACTTC
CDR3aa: CASSQGAWGKNIQYF

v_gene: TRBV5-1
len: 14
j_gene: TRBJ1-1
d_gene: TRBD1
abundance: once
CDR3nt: TGCGCCAGCAGCCCGGGACAGGCCGACACTGAAGCTTTCTTT
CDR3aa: CASSPGQADTEAFF

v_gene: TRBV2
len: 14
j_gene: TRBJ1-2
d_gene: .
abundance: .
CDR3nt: TGTGCCAGCAGATTCAGTGGTTCCGGCTATGGCTACACCTTC
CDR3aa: CASRFSGSGYGYTF

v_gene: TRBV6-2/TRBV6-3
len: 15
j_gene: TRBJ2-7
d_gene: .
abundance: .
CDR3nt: TGTGCCAGCAGTTACTCTGCAGGGGAGGGCTACGAGCAGTACTTC
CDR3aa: CASSYSAGEGYEQYF

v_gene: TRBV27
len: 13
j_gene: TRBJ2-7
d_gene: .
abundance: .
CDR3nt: TGTGCCAGCAGTTTAACTAGCAGGGACGAGCAGTACTTC
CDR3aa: CASSLTSRDEQYF

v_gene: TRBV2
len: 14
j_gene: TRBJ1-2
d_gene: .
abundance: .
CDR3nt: TGTGCCAGCAGTGAAGCGCTTCAAAGCTATGGCTACACCTTC
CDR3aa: CASSEALQSYGYTF

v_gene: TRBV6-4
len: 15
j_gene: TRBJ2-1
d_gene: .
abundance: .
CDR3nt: TGTGCCAGCAGCCCAGACCTGAGCTCCTACAATGAGCAGTTCTTC
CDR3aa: CASSPDLSSYNEQFF

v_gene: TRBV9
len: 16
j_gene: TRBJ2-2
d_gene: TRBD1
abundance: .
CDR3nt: TGTGCCAGTAAGACAGGGGGTGCCCCAGGAACCGGGGAGCTGTTTTTT
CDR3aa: CASKTGGAPGTGELFF

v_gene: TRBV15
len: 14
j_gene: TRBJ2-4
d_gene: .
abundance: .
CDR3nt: TGTGCCACCAGCAGCCCGACAGGAGGTAGCATTCAGTACTTC
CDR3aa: CATSSPTGGSIQYF

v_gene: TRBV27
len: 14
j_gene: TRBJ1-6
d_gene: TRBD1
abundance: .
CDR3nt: TGTGCCAGCAGTTTAGACAGGGAAAATTCACCCCTCCACTTT
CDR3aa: CASSLDRENSPLHF

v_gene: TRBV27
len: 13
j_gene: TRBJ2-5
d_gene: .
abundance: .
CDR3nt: TGTGCCAGCAGTTTATCAAAGGGAGAGACCCAGTACTTC
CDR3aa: CASSLSKGETQYF

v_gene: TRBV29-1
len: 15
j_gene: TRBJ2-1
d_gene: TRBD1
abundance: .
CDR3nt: TGCAGCGCCGGACAGGGAAGGGGGCTAGCTGATGAGCAGTTCTTC
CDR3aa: CSAGQGRGLADEQFF